This record looks at one T cell receptor beta chain sequence and its context. This clonotype was detected a few times. Its target antigen remains unknown. No base qualities exist here, and no much larger clone lies one base off it. The sample originates from a study of identical twins (TCRdb year 2016). Looking at the study overall: TCR alpha and beta repertoires from monozygotic twins, unrelated adults of various ages and cord blood were deep-sequenced to test whether fetal clonotypes persist. Replicate twin experiments were performed at different times using different library preparation protocols to rule out contamination.

All donors were healthy Caucasians. Miltenyi CD45RO+ enrichment and human naive T-cell isolation kits were used to isolate memory (CD45RO+) and naive T cells from PBMC. Broad study findings and their caveats: Zero-insertion analyses could be partly confounded by invariant T cells such as MAIT and iNKT, although diverse VJ usage argued against such confounding for most clonotypes. Compared with coincidental sharing between unrelated individuals, an excess of low generation-probability sequences was observed among out-of-frame TCR alpha sequences shared between twins. Abundant cord blood beta clonotypes had fewer insertions, young adult naive repertoires showed a similar but weaker trend, and memory repertoires showed no such trend. Recombination models systematically underestimated out-of-frame TCR alpha sharing in monozygotic twins but agreed with sharing between unrelated individuals. The excess sharing between twins in beta out-of-frame sequences was weaker because fewer shared sequences reduced the signal-to-noise ratio. Because the same donors could not be followed over many years, the conclusions relied on cross-sectional statistical analysis.

Libraries came from 5' RACE. Instrument used: Illumina HiSeq 2000. A universal primer binding site was added through template switching, and the final cDNA carried a unique molecular identifier so that TCR cDNA molecules could be counted accurately. First-strand cDNA for TCR alpha and beta chains was synthesized from specific primers in the conserved constant-segment region. Each cDNA library was double barcoded, with a SMART-Mk sample barcode plus Illumina barcodes, to control for contamination. Two successive PCR steps introduced TruSeq adapter sequences along with Illumina sample barcodes. The Illumina HiSeq platform was used with custom primers to sequence TCR alpha and beta cDNA libraries. On the study's bioinformatics: Raw reads were processed with MiGEC to extract unique molecular identifiers, and MiXCR was used to determine CDR3 positions. Recombination models were inferred per individual with the repgenHMM and IGoR tools using an EM algorithm. The tcR package in R was used for shared clonotype analysis, with sharing normalized by the product of cloneset sizes. Out-of-frame nonproductive sequences were analyzed to study raw recombination free of thymic and clonal selection effects. The public reads were reanalyzed by TCRdb: fastp trimming at Q25, MiXCR alignment, in-frame beta chains only. CDR3 protein sequences are deduplicated, and each keeps its most common genes and DNA. These V and J calls derive from TCRdb rather than the authors' analysis. Across this sample there are about 160,000 distinct CDR3 sequences, with around 3.6% seen only once. The top ten hold approximately 7.6% of the sample.

CDR3 length: 11 amino acids, cysteine to phenylalanine. Just CDR3 DNA is preserved here, 33 bases in frame from base 1. CDR1 SEHNR and CDR2 FQNEAQ were looked up in the germline V gene (reference sequence). V is reduced by 3 bases and J by 4 bases, leaving a spacing of 3 bases between them. The chain was built from TRBV7-9 and TRBJ1-1, with the D segment identity uncertain. The specimen was memory T cells sorted from blood. What this sample's cell subset or site label stands for: CD45RO+ enriched T cells. This TCR was recovered from a man aged 18 to 29 in good health. The nucleotide sequence reads as follows: TGTGCCAGCAGCTTTACCACTGAAGCTTTCTTT. This translates into CASSFTTEAFF.